This T cell receptor beta chain was sequenced in a study of blood T cell repertoires in COVID-19. Study as a whole: Sources were T cells, B-cell-depleted T cells, or PBMCs; the material itself was cDNA or gDNA.

As handled by the study authors: Using reference gene primer amplification, nucleated cell counts were estimated. Profiled with immunoSEQ multiplex PCR; TCRdb holds only in-frame clones, not every one. The V and J calls and clone size are taken from that table; D and trimming were inferred from the DNA. The sample carries 250,000 to 350,000 clones, about 88% recorded once. The germline V gene encodes CDR1 SGHNT and CDR2 YYREEE (reference sequence). V dropped 4 bases and J dropped 4 bases, with 14 bases sitting between them. This CDR3 comprises 14 residues. The J gene is TRBJ1-1, the V gene TRBV5-4; TRBD1 is a possible D gene (5 bases). The receptor's source is a woman aged 60-75 years with acute or convalescent COVID-19. Sequenced input: peripheral blood. This chain's CDR3 is CASSPRDSPTEAFF. The DNA of the CDR3 is TGTGCCAGCAGCCCCCGGGACTCACCCACTGAAGCTTTCTTT.